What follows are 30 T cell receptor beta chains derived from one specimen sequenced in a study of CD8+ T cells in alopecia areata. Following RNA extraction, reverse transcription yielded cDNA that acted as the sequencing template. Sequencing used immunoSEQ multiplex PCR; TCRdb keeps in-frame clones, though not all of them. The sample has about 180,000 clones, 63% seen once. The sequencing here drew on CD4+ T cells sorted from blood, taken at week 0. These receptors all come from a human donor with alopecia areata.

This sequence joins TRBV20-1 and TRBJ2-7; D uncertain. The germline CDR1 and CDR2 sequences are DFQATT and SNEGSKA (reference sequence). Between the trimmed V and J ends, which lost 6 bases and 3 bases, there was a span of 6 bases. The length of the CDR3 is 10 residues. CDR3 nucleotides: TGCAGTGCCCGTGGCTACGAGCAGTACTTC. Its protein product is CSARGYEQYF.

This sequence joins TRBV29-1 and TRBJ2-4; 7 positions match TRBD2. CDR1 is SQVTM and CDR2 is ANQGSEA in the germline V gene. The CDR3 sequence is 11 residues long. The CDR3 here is CGAGVSDIQYF. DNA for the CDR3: TGCGGGGCGGGGGTTTCGGACATTCAGTACTTC.

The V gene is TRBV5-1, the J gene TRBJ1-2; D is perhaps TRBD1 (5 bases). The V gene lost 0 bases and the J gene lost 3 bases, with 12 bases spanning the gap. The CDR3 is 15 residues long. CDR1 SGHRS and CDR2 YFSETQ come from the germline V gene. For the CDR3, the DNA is TGCGCCAGCAGCTTGGGGTTGACAGTTCACTATGGCTACACCTTC. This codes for CASSLGLTVHYGYTF.

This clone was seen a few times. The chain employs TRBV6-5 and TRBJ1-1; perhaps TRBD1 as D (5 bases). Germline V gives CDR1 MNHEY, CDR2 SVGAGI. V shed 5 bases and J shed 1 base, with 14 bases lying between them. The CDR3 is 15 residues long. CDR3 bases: TGTGCCAGCAGTCCTTTGGGGAGGGGGAACACTGAAGCTTTCTTT. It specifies CASSPLGRGNTEAFF.

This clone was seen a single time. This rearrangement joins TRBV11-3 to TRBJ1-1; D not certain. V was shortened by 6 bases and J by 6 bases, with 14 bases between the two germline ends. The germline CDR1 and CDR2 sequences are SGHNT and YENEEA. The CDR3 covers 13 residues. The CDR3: CASSRWSGSEAFF. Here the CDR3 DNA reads TGTGCCAGCAGTCGGTGGTCCGGATCTGAAGCTTTCTTT. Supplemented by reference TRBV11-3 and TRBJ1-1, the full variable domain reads EAGVVQSPRYKIIEKKQPVAFWCNPISGHNTLYWYLQNLGQGPELLIRYENEEAVDDSQLPKDRFSAERLKGVDSTLKIQPAELGDSAVYLCASSRWSGSEAFFGQGTRLTVV.

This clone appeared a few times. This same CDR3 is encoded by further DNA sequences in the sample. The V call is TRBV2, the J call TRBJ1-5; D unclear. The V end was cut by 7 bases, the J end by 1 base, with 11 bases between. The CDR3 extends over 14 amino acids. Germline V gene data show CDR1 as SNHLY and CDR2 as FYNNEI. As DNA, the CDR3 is TGTGCCAGCACCTGGGGTGGAAGCAATCAGCCCCAGCATTTT. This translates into CASTWGGSNQPQHF.

The CDR3 DNA is TGCAGCGTTGATATACAGGACCTTAATGGCTACACCTTC. Amino acids: CSVDIQDLNGYTF. This sequence joins TRBV29-1 and TRBJ1-2, with a possible D match to TRBD1 (5 bases). CDR3 size: 13 residues. CDR1 is SQVTM, CDR2 ANQGSEA, per germline. Trimming shortened V by 3 bases and J by 6 bases, and 14 bases separated the two germline ends.

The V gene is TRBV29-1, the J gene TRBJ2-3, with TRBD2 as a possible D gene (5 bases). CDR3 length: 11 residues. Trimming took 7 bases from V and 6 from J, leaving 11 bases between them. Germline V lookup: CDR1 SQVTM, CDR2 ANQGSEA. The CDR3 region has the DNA TGCAGCGCTAGCATAGGGGATACGCAGTATTTT. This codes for CSASIGDTQYF.

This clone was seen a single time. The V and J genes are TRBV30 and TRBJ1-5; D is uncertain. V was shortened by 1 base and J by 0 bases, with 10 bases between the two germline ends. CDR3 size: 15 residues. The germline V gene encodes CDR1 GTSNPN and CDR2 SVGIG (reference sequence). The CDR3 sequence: CAWSALPDSNQPQHF. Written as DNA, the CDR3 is TGTGCCTGGAGTGCACTACCCGATAGCAATCAGCCCCAGCATTTT.

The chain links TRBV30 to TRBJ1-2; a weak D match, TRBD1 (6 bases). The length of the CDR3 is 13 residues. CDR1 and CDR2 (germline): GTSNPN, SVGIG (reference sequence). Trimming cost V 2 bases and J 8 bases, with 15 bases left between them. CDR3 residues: CAWSIQTGTGYTF. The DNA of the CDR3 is TGTGCCTGGAGTATCCAGACAGGTACGGGCTACACCTTC.

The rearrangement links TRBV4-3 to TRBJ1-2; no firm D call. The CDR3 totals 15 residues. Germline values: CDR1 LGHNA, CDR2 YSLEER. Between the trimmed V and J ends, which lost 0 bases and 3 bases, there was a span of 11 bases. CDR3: CASSQEVTRDYGYTF. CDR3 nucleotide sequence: TGCGCCAGCAGCCAAGAAGTGACAAGAGACTATGGCTACACCTTC.

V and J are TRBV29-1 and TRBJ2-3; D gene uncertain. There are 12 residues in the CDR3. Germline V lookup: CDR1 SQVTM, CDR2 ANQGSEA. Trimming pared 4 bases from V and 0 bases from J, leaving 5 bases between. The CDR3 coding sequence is TGCAGCGTTGTCCATAGCACAGATACGCAGTATTTT. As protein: CSVVHSTDTQYF.

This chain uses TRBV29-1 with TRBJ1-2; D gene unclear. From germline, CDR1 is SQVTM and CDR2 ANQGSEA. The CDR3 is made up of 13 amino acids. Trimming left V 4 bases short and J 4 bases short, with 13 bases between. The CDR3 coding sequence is TGCAGCGTTGCCACCTACAGCGGCTATGGCTACACCTTC. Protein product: CSVATYSGYGYTF.

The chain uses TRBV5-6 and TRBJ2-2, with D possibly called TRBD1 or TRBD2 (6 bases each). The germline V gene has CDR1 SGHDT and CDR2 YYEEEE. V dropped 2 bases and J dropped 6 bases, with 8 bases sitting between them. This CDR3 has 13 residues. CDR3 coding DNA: TGTGCCAGCAGCTTCGGGGGCCCCGGGGAGCTGTTTTTT. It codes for CASSFGGPGELFF.

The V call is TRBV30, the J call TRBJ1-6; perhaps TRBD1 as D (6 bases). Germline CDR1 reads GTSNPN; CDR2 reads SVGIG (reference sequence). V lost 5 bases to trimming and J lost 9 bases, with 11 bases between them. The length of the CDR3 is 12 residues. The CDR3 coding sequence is TGTGCCTGGGCAGGGGAAAGTTCACCCCTCCACTTT. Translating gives CAWAGESSPLHF.

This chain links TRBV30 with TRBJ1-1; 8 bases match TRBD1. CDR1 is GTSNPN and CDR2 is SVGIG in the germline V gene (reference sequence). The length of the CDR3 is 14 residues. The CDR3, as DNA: TGTGCTTTTAGCTGGACAGGGCTGAACACTGAAGCTTTCTTT. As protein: CAFSWTGLNTEAFF.

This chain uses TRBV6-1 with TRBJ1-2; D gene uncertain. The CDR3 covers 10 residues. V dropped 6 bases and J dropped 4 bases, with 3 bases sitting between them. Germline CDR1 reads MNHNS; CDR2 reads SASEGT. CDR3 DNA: TGTGCCAGCAGAAGCTATGGCTACACCTTC. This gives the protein CASRSYGYTF.

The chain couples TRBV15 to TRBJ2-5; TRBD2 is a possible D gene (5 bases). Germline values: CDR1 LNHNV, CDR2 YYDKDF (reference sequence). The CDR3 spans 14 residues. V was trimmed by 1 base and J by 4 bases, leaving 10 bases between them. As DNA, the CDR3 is TGTGCCACCAGCAGAGCCGGGGTCCCAGAGACCCAGTACTTC. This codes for CATSRAGVPETQYF.

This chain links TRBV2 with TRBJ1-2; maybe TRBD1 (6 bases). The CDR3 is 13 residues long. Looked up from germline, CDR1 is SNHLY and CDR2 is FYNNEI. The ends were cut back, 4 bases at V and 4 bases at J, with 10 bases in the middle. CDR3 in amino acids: CASSGAGAYGYTF. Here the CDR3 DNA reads TGTGCCAGCAGTGGGGCGGGGGCCTATGGCTACACCTTC.

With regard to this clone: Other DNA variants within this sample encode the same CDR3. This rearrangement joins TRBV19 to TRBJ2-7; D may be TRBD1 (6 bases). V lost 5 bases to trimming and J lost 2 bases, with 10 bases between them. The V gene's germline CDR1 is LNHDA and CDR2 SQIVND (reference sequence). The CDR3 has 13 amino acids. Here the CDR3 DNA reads TGTGCCAGTAGTCCTCAGGGGCCCTACGAGCAGTACTTC. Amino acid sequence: CASSPQGPYEQYF.

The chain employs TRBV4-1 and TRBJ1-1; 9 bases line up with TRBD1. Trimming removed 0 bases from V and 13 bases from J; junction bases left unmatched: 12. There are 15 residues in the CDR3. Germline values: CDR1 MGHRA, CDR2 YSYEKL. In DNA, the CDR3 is TGCGCCAGCAGCCAAGATCGATTACAGGGGGCTAGGTTTTTCTTT. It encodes CASSQDRLQGARFFF.

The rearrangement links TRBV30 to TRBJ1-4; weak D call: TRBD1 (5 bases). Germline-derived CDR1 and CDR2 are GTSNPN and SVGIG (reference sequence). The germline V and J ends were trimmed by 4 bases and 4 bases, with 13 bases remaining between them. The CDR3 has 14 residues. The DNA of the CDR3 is TGTGCCTGGACGCCGGGACCCCTTAATGAAAAACTGTTTTTT. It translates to CAWTPGPLNEKLFF.

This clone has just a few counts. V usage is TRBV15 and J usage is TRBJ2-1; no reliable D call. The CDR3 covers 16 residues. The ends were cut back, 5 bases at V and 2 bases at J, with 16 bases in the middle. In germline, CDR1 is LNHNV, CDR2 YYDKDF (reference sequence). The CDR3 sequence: CATSRTPLGTYNEQFF. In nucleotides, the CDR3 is TGTGCCACCAGCCGAACCCCCCTAGGTACCTACAATGAGCAGTTCTTC.

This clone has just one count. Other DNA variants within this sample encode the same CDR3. This CDR3 is CAWSVTGANVLTF. In DNA, the CDR3 is TGTGCCTGGTCGGTTACTGGGGCCAACGTCCTGACTTTC. The chain couples TRBV30 to TRBJ2-6; D remains ambiguous. Germline lookup yields CDR1 GTSNPN and CDR2 SVGIG (reference sequence). CDR3 length equals 13 residues. Trimming took off 5 bases at V and 2 bases at J, with 7 bases between the two ends.

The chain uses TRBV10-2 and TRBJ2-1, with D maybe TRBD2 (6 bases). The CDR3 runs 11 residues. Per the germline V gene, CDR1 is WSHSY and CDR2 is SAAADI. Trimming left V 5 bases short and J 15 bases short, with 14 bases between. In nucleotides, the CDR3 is TGCGCCAGCAGTCTTGGAACTAGCCTGTTCTTC. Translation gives CASSLGTSLFF.

The CDR3 protein is CASSLPGENQPQHF. Here the CDR3 DNA reads TGTGCCAGCAGCTTACCAGGGGAAAATCAGCCCCAGCATTTT. J is TRBJ1-5 and V is TRBV7-2, with D perhaps TRBD1 (6 bases). V lost 2 bases, J lost 4 bases, and 9 bases lay in between. This CDR3 spans 14 amino acids. The germline CDR1 and CDR2 sequences are SGHTA and FQGNSA.

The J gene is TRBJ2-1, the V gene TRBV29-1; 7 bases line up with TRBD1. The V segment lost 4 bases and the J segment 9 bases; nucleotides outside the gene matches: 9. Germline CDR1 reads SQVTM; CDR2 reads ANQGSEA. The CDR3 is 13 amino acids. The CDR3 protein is CSVVRGLTSEQFF. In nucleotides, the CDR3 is TGCAGCGTTGTAAGGGGGCTTACTAGTGAGCAGTTCTTC.

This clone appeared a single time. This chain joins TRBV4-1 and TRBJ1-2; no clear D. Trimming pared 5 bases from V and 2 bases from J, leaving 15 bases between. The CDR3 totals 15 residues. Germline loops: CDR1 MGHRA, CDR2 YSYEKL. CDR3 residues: CASSSREHKNYGYTF. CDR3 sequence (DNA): TGCGCCAGCAGCTCAAGGGAGCACAAGAACTATGGCTACACCTTC.

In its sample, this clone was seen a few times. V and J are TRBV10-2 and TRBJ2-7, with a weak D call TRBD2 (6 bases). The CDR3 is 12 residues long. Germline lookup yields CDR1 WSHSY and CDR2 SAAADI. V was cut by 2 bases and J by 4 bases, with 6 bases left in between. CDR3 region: CASSEAGYEQYF. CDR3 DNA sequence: TGCGCCAGCAGTGAGGCGGGGTACGAGCAGTACTTC.

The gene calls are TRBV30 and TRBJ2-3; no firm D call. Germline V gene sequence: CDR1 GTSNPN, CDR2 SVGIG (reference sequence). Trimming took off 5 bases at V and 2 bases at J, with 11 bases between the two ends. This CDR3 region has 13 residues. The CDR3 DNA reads TGTGCCTGGGGAATGGTACCCACAGATACGCAGTATTTT. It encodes CAWGMVPTDTQYF.